This T cell receptor (beta chain) is from a study of blood T cell repertoires in COVID-19. The CDR3 spans 13 residues. V was shortened by 2 bases and J by 4 bases, with 8 bases between the two germline ends. CDR1 is MNHEY and CDR2 is SVGAGI in the germline V gene. Clones were read by immunoSEQ multiplex PCR, and TCRdb kept only the in-frame ones, dropping some. The data contain approximately 470,000 clones, around 87% of them singletons. The genes are TRBV6-5 and TRBJ1-2; D is ambiguous. This clonotype was sampled from a woman between 18 and 29 years old who had recovered from COVID-19. The sample was PBMCs or T cells enriched from blood (not recorded which). The CDR3 region is CASSYGRLYGYTF. The CDR3 DNA follows: TGTGCCAGCAGTTACGGCAGACTCTATGGCTACACCTTC.